This T cell receptor (beta chain) was identified during a study of blood T cells in healthy people across ages. General study findings and limits: Among T cells, TCR beta diversity per million cells dropped roughly linearly as age rose.

For this clonotype: Its antigen is not known.

Total RNA was isolated from each sample in quantities of at least 5.5 micrograms. A second PCR, run for about 7 to 11 cycles, used a sample-barcoded 5' primer plus a J-beta primer mix. Every cDNA was tagged by a template-switch adaptor with 12 random nucleotides. TCRdb reprocessed the 5' RACE reads via MiXCR and lists one record per CDR3 protein. The repertoire includes about 1.6 million distinct CDR3 sequences, about 32% of them detected once, and approximately 11% sits in the top ten. CDR3 length: 13 residues. The genes are TRBV21-1 and TRBJ1-4. TRBV21-1 is described as a pseudogene. The source of this sequence is a woman in her thirties in good health. Sequencing was performed on blood. In DNA, the CDR3 is TGTGCCAGCATTCTGAGACCTAATGAAAAACTGTTTTTT. This codes for CASILRPNEKLFF.